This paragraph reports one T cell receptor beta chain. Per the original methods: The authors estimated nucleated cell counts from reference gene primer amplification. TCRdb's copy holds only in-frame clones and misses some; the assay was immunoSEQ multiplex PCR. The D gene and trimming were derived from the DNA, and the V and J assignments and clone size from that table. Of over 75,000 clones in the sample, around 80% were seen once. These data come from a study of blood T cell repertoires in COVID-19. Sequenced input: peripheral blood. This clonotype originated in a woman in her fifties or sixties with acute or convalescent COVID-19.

The CDR3 loop is CASSRSPNRGSGANVLTF. In DNA, the CDR3 is TGTGCCAGCAGCCGCTCACCTAACAGGGGGTCTGGGGCCAACGTCCTGACTTTC. J is TRBJ2-6 and V is TRBV4-2, with 8 bases identical to TRBD1. Germline CDR1 reads LGHNA; CDR2 reads YNFKEQ. The CDR3 has 18 amino acids. With V trimmed by 4 bases and J by 1 base, 9 bases remained unmatched.